The rows below give T cell receptor beta chains drawn from one sample of a study of blood T cell repertoires in COVID-19. The table came from immunoSEQ multiplex PCR; TCRdb's copy has only in-frame clones and leaves some out. The sample yields about 220,000 clones, roughly 87% seen once. Material for sequencing was peripheral blood. Receptors originate from a middle-aged man with active or convalescent COVID-19. The CDR3 runs from the conserved cysteine through the conserved F or W.

V gene	CDR3 protein
TRBV5-1	CASSPGVASTDTQYF
TRBV7-8	CASQDTSGANVLTF
TRBV15	CATSRALAVSYNEQFF
TRBV20-1	CSGTGTYEQYF
TRBV3-1/TRBV3-2	CASSHPGALTGQTNEKLFF
TRBV28	CASSFGGSGIYGYTF
TRBV6-5	CASRGNRGLDSPLHF
TRBV28	CASSLVGSETEAFF
TRBV5-1	CASSLYGTGGSTGELFF
TRBV2	CASSERRDTEAFF
TRBV5-1	CASSLGQGAYGEAFF
TRBV5-1	CASSLVTELYGYTF
TRBV2	CASSDNGPYEQYF
TRBV28	CASSWPGGAGYEQYF
TRBV7-9	CASSRTDDSNQPQHF
TRBV11-2	CASSLDRGGSLVNEQFF
TRBV6-1	CASSFSDRSYEQYF
TRBV10-1	CASREDRRYSNQPQHF
TRBV6-1	CASSPFDYGYTF
TRBV5-4	CASSLDGDYGYTF
TRBV6-5	CASSKDRGSNQPQHF
TRBV19	CASSRGQGASEETQYF
TRBV2	CASSLGRGRDTQYF